These 19 T cell receptor beta chains were all obtained from the same sample, sequenced in a study of blood T cell repertoires in COVID-19 (TCRdb year 2020). Library preparation was by the immunoSEQ multiplex PCR assay. The clones in this table, taken by TCRdb from immuneACCESS, are in-frame only. Not every clone is retained; where verified, under half of the shortfall comes from an unresolved V gene, and the cause of the rest is unknown. In all, the sample holds approximately 74,000 clones, and around 88% of those were seen once. The ten largest make up under 2% of the sample. What was sequenced was peripheral blood. These receptor sequences come from a woman of 80 years or more with active or convalescent COVID-19.

The chain recombines TRBV6-5 with TRBJ1-4; TRBD1 might be the D (5 bases). CDR1 is MNHEY, CDR2 SVGAGI, per germline. V was pared by 6 bases and J by 8 bases, with 10 bases between. The CDR3 spans 12 residues. The CDR3 nucleotides read TGTGCCAGCAGGGACATTGGGGAAAAACTGTTTTTT. This translates into CASRDIGEKLFF.

This rearrangement joins TRBV27 to TRBJ1-2; D is possibly TRBD1 (6 bases). The germline V and J ends were trimmed by 3 bases and 7 bases, with 18 bases remaining between them. The CDR3 has 15 amino acids. The germline CDR1 and CDR2 sequences are MNHEY and SMNVEV (reference sequence). For the CDR3, the DNA is TGTGCCAGCAGTTTTTCCCAGGCAGGGGATCTTGGCTACACCTTC. Residues: CASSFSQAGDLGYTF.

The V gene is TRBV27, the J gene TRBJ2-7; 10 bases align to TRBD1. CDR3 size: 15 residues. Trimming cost V 4 bases and J 2 bases; bases outside gene matches: 5. Germline CDR1 is MNHEY and CDR2 is SMNVEV (reference sequence). The CDR3 coding sequence is TGTGCCAGCAGTTCAACCGGGACAGGGGCCTACGAGCAGTACTTC. Translated, it gives CASSSTGTGAYEQYF.

This sequence joins TRBV5-5 and TRBJ2-5; 8 bases align to TRBD1. The CDR3 totals 17 residues. Per germline, CDR1 SGHKS and CDR2 YYEKEE (reference sequence). J gave up 2 bases and V 0 bases, and 9 bases lay outside the gene matches. The CDR3 is CASSLGSRGPLQETQYF. CDR3 bases: TGTGCCAGCAGCTTGGGGAGCAGGGGGCCTTTACAAGAGACCCAGTACTTC.

The table lists this clone with a count of one. The gene calls are TRBV5-4 and TRBJ1-2; tentative D call: TRBD1 (6 bases). The length of the CDR3 is 15 residues. V lost 3 bases and J 2 bases, leaving 14 bases between the germline ends. CDR1 and CDR2 from the germline V gene are SGHNT and YYREEE (reference sequence). The CDR3 is CASSSWGGGNYGYTF. Written as DNA, the CDR3 is TGTGCCAGCAGCTCTTGGGGCGGGGGCAACTATGGCTACACCTTC.

This chain links TRBV27 with TRBJ2-1; 8 positions match TRBD2. Germline CDR1 MNHEY, CDR2 SMNVEV (reference sequence). V was pared by 5 bases and J by 4 bases, with 1 base of the junction left unmatched. The CDR3 length is 13 residues. CDR3 nucleotide sequence: TGTGCCAGCAGTCGGGGGGGTTACAATGAGCAGTTCTTC. It encodes CASSRGGYNEQFF.

This chain connects TRBV5-1 to TRBJ2-1; D not certain. V gave up 5 bases and J gave up 7 bases, with 13 bases separating them. Germline loops: CDR1 SGHRS, CDR2 YFSETQ. The CDR3 is 13 residues long. CDR3 sequence reads: CASRPPDGNEQFF. The DNA of the CDR3 is TGCGCCAGCAGACCACCCGACGGGAATGAGCAGTTCTTC.

The chain employs TRBV10-3 and TRBJ1-5, with D hard to call. V shed 3 bases and J shed 5 bases, with 11 bases lying between them. This CDR3 spans 14 amino acids. CDR1 is ENHRY and CDR2 is SYGVKD in the germline V gene. CDR3 DNA sequence: TGTGCCATCAGTGACAGCGGCACCTATCAGCCCCAGCATTTT. This translates into CAISDSGTYQPQHF.

The chain couples TRBV9 to TRBJ1-2; 11 bases match TRBD1. Germline CDR1 is SGDLS and CDR2 is YYNGEE. CDR3 size: 16 residues. V dropped 4 bases and J dropped 4; count of bases not matched to a gene: 9. The CDR3 DNA is TGTGCCAGCAGCCCGGACAGGGGGCAAACGATCTATGGCTACACCTTC. Translation: CASSPDRGQTIYGYTF.

J is TRBJ2-7 and V is TRBV2; D is ambiguous. The length of the CDR3 is 12 residues. Germline CDR1 and CDR2: SNHLY and FYNNEI. With 3 bases removed from V and 5 bases from J, the gap between germline ends came to 8 bases. CDR3 sequence: CASSDPLNEQYF. CDR3 coding DNA: TGTGCCAGCAGTGACCCCTTAAACGAGCAGTACTTC.

CDR3 DNA: TGTGCCAGCAGCCAAGCCTCAACTAATGAAAAACTGTTTTTT. It encodes CASSQASTNEKLFF. This rearrangement joins TRBV3-1 (or the pseudogene TRBV3-2) to TRBJ1-4; no clear D. The germline V and J ends were trimmed by 1 base and 0 bases, with 3 bases remaining between them. Germline assignment: CDR1 LGHDT and CDR2 YNNKEL (reference sequence). This CDR3 contains 14 residues.

The genes are TRBV18 and TRBJ1-3; D not resolved. Trimming took 5 bases from V and 2 from J, leaving 10 bases between them. CDR3 size: 14 residues. Germline-derived CDR1 and CDR2 are KGHSH and LQKENI. For the CDR3, the DNA is TGTGCCAGCTCAAGTCCCGGGACTGGAAACACCATATATTTT. Protein product: CASSSPGTGNTIYF. Full variable domain (rest looked up from reference TRBV18 and TRBJ1-3): NAGVMQNPRHLVRRRGQEARLRCSPMKGHSHVYWYRQLPEEGLKFMVYLQKENIIDESGMPKERFSAEFPKEGPSILRIQQVVRGDSAAYFCASSSPGTGNTIYFGEGSWLTVV.

This chain joins TRBV4-1 and TRBJ2-2; D is uncertain. V lost 0 bases, J lost 5 bases, and 10 bases lay in between. This CDR3 region has 15 residues. Germline loops: CDR1 MGHRA, CDR2 YSYEKL. CDR3 residues: CASSQEEQLTGELFF. In nucleotides, the CDR3 is TGCGCCAGCAGCCAAGAGGAACAGCTGACCGGGGAGCTGTTTTTT.

This clone was detected only a few times. Distinct nucleotide sequences in the sample also encode this CDR3. V usage is TRBV9 and J usage is TRBJ1-1, with a tentative D call TRBD1 (6 bases). The germline V and J ends were trimmed by 0 bases and 1 base, with 7 bases remaining between them. Looked up from germline, CDR1 is SGDLS and CDR2 is YYNGEE. The length of the CDR3 is 14 residues. The CDR3 nucleotides are TGTGCCAGCAGCGTAGCGGGACAGAACACTGAAGCTTTCTTT. It translates to CASSVAGQNTEAFF.

The chain combines TRBV24-1 with TRBJ2-5, with D unclear. V lost 3 bases and J 4 bases, leaving 5 bases between the germline ends. CDR3 length equals 12 residues. The germline CDR1 and CDR2 sequences are KGHDR and SFDVKD. This CDR3 reads CATSDTRETQYF. CDR3 nucleotide sequence: TGTGCCACCAGTGATACGAGAGAGACCCAGTACTTC.

The rearrangement joins TRBV27 to TRBJ2-7, with 9 positions matching TRBD1. The CDR3 loop spans 14 amino acids. Germline V gives CDR1 MNHEY, CDR2 SMNVEV (reference sequence). V lost 5 bases, J lost 2 bases, and 4 bases stayed unmatched. As DNA, the CDR3 is TGTGCCAGCAGTCCTAGACAGGGGGCCTACGAGCAGTACTTC. Translating it yields CASSPRQGAYEQYF.

This chain uses TRBV9 with TRBJ2-2, with D possibly TRBD1 on 8 matching bases. The CDR3 sequence is 17 residues long. Per the germline V gene, CDR1 is SGDLS and CDR2 is YYNGEE. Between the trimmed V and J ends, which lost 2 bases and 7 bases, there was a span of 21 bases. CDR3 in amino acids: CASSVSLTGEGGGELFF. CDR3 nucleotides: TGTGCCAGCAGCGTTTCGTTGACAGGGGAGGGAGGCGGGGAGCTGTTTTTT.

CDR3 sequence reads: CASRQGAGGYTF. CDR3 nucleotides: TGTGCCAGCCGACAAGGGGCCGGTGGCTACACCTTC. This chain uses TRBV12-3 or TRBV12-4 with TRBJ1-2; D possibly corresponds to TRBD1 (5 bases). The CDR3 runs 12 residues. V lost 8 bases and J lost 7, with 14 bases in between.

The V and J genes are TRBV7-9 and TRBJ2-3; 10 nucleotides agree with TRBD2. The CDR3 covers 15 residues. Per the germline V gene, CDR1 is SEHNR and CDR2 is FQNEAQ (reference sequence). J gave up 3 bases and V 4 bases, and 4 bases lay outside the gene matches. The CDR3 DNA reads as TGTGCCAGCAGCTCTCTACTAGCGGGGACAGATACGCAGTATTTT. Translating it yields CASSSLLAGTDTQYF.